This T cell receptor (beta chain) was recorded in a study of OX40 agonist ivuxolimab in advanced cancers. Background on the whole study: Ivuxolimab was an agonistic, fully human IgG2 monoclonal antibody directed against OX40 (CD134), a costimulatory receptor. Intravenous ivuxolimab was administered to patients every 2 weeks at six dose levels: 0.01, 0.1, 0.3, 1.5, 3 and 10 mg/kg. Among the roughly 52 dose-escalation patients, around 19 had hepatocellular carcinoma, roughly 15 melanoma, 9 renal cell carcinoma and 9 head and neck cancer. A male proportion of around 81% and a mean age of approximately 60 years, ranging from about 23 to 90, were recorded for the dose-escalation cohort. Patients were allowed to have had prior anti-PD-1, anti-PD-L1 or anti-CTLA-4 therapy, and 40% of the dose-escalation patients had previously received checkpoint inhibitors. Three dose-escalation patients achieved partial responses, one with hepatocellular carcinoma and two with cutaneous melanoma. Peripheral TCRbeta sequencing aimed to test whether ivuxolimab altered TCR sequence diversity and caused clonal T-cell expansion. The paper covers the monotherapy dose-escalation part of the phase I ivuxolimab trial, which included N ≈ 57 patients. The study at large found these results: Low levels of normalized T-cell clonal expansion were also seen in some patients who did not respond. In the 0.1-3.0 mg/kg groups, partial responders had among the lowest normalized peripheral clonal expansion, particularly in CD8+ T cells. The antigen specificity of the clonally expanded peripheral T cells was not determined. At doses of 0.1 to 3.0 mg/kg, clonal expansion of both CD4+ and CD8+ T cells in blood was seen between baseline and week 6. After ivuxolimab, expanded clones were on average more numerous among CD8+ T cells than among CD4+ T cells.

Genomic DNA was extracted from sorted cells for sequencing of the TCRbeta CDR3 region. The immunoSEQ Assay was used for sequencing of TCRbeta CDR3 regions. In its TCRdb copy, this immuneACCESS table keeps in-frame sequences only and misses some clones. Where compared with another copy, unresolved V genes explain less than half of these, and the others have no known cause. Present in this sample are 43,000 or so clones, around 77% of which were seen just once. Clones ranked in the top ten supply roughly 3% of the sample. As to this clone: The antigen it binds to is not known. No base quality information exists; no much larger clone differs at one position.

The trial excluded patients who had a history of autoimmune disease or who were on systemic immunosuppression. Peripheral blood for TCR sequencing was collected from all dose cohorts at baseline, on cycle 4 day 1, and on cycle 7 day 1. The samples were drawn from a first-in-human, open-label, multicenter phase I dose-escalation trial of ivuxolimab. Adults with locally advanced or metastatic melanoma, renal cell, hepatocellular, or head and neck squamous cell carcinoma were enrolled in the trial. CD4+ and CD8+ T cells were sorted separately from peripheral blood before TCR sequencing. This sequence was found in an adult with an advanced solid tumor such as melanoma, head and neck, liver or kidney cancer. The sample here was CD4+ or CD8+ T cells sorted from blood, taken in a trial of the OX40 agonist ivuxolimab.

The sequence in DNA is TGTGCCAGCAGCTCGTCCAGGGGAGGAATATCCCACAATGAGCAGTTCTTC. This translates into CASSSSRGGISHNEQFF. The V gene is TRBV5-5 and the J gene is TRBJ2-1; the D call could be TRBD1 or TRBD2, with each sharing 6 bases. From a lookup of the germline V gene (reference sequence), CDR1 and CDR2 are SGHKS and YYEKEE. There are 17 amino acids in the CDR3, from cysteine to phenylalanine inclusive. The DNA shown is the 51-base CDR3, in frame from base 1. Cut back by 3 bases and 5 bases, the V and J ends lie 21 bases apart.